A single sample is the source of the 27 T cell receptor beta chains below, sequenced in a study of blood T cell repertoires in COVID-19. Method: immunoSEQ multiplex PCR; TCRdb's copy keeps in-frame clones and lacks some. Altogether under 350,000 clones are present, about 89% being singletons, with the ten largest covering about 4.2%. The sequencing sample was made of peripheral blood. The receptors originated from a man aged 35 to 55 with acute or convalescent COVID-19.

The gene calls are TRBV6-5 and TRBJ2-6, with TRBD1 matching 8 bases. The CDR3 runs to 15 residues. V trimming: 4 bases; J trimming: 4 bases; junction bases outside the gene matches: 3. Germline loops: CDR1 MNHEY, CDR2 SVGAGI. CDR3 in amino acids: CASSLQGEGANVLTF. CDR3 sequence (DNA): TGTGCCAGCAGTTTACAGGGGGAAGGGGCCAACGTCCTGACTTTC.

This chain links TRBV11-2 with TRBJ1-1, with TRBD1 as a possible D gene (6 bases). In germline, CDR1 is SGHAT, CDR2 FQNNGV. The V end was cut by 4 bases, the J end by 0 bases, with 15 bases between. The CDR3 has 16 residues. Written as DNA, the CDR3 is TGTGCCAGCAGCTCTTACCAGGGGCCTCTGAACACTGAAGCTTTCTTT. This sequence encodes CASSSYQGPLNTEAFF.

The chain joins TRBV19 to TRBJ2-1; no reliable D call. The V gene's germline CDR1 is LNHDA and CDR2 SQIVND (reference sequence). There are 12 residues in the CDR3. V was clipped by 7 bases and J by 6 bases, with 10 bases between them. DNA of the CDR3: TGTGCCAGTATGGAGCGACCCAATGAGCAGTTCTTC. Encoded protein: CASMERPNEQFF.

This clone was seen just once. The V gene is TRBV19, the J gene TRBJ2-3; weak D call: TRBD2 (6 bases). Germline loops: CDR1 LNHDA, CDR2 SQIVND (reference sequence). The CDR3 extends over 13 amino acids. V was pared by 5 bases and J by 4 bases, with 10 bases between. The chain's CDR3 is CASSGGIADTQYF. Written as DNA, the CDR3 is TGTGCCAGTAGTGGGGGGATCGCAGATACGCAGTATTTT.

This clone was seen once. The V gene is TRBV19, the J gene TRBJ2-4; D gene uncertain. CDR3 length equals 14 residues. Trimming removed 4 bases from V and 0 bases from J, with 7 bases in between. Germline assignment: CDR1 LNHDA and CDR2 SQIVND (reference sequence). For the CDR3, the DNA is TGTGCCAGTAGTACTCAACTAGCCAAAAACATTCAGTACTTC. It is translated as CASSTQLAKNIQYF.

The rearrangement links TRBV4-2 to TRBJ1-5, with 8 bases that match TRBD1. V lost 3 bases to trimming and J lost 5 bases; unmatched junction nucleotides: 3. The CDR3 is made up of 14 amino acids. CDR1 is LGHNA and CDR2 is YNFKEQ in the germline V gene. CDR3 amino acids: CASSQDREDQPQHF. Here the CDR3 DNA reads TGTGCCAGCAGCCAGGACAGGGAGGATCAGCCCCAGCATTTT.

The J gene is TRBJ2-3, the V gene TRBV29-1, with a weak D call TRBD2 (5 bases). The CDR3 is made up of 13 amino acids. From germline, CDR1 is SQVTM and CDR2 ANQGSEA. Deletions cut 4 bases from V and 6 bases from J, with 14 bases between. The CDR3 loop reads CSVGTSLLDTQYF. The CDR3 DNA follows: TGCAGCGTTGGGACTTCCCTGCTGGATACGCAGTATTTT.

This rearrangement joins TRBV5-4 to TRBJ2-7; 7 bases are a match to TRBD2. Germline values: CDR1 SGHNT, CDR2 YYREEE (reference sequence). Trimming removed 6 bases from V and 0 bases from J; junction bases left unmatched: 9. CDR3 length: 15 residues. In DNA, the CDR3 is TGTGCCAGCAACGGGCGGGGGTTTTCCTCCTACGAGCAGTACTTC. Translating gives CASNGRGFSSYEQYF.

This clone showed up just once. The rearrangement links TRBV5-1 to TRBJ2-2, with 9 bases that match TRBD1. CDR1 and CDR2 (germline): SGHRS, YFSETQ. The CDR3 has 15 amino acids. V shed 3 bases, J shed 7 bases, and the junction held 7 bases outside the gene matches. The CDR3 region is CASSYGGQGVGELFF. The CDR3 bases are TGCGCCAGCAGCTATGGGGGACAGGGCGTCGGGGAGCTGTTTTTT.

The chain couples TRBV19 to TRBJ1-3, with 8 bases aligning to TRBD1. CDR1 and CDR2 (germline): LNHDA, SQIVND (reference sequence). The trim removed 5 bases at V and 2 bases at J, leaving 5 bases unmatched. The CDR3 length is 15 residues. CDR3 in DNA: TGTGCCAGTAGTCCCTGGACAGGGACTGGAAACACCATATATTTT. Translating gives CASSPWTGTGNTIYF.

This rearrangement joins TRBV28 to TRBJ1-1, with a possible D match to TRBD1 (5 bases). V shed 4 bases and J shed 7 bases, with 19 bases lying between them. The CDR3 is 15 amino acids. From germline, CDR1 is MDHEN and CDR2 SYDVKM. This CDR3 reads CASSSPQDRPNEAFF. As DNA, the CDR3 is TGTGCCAGCAGTTCCCCTCAAGACAGACCCAATGAAGCTTTCTTT.

This clone was picked up one time. This sequence joins TRBV7-9 and TRBJ2-3; 11 nucleotides line up with TRBD2. This CDR3 has 16 residues. Per the germline V gene, CDR1 is SEHNR and CDR2 is FQNEAQ (reference sequence). The J segment lost 4 bases and the V segment lost 0 bases, leaving 3 bases of the junction unmatched. The CDR3 loop reads CASSLATSGNSDTQYF. The CDR3, as DNA: TGTGCCAGCAGCTTAGCGACTAGCGGGAACTCAGATACGCAGTATTTT.

This sequence joins TRBV10-3 and TRBJ2-7, with 9 bases fitting TRBD1. CDR3 length: 14 residues. Unmatched junction bases numbered 2, after V lost 4 bases and J lost 1 base. Germline V lookup: CDR1 ENHRY, CDR2 SYGVKD. The CDR3 is CAISGQGESYEQYF. The CDR3 region has the DNA TGTGCCATCAGTGGACAGGGGGAGTCCTACGAGCAGTACTTC.

CDR3 bases: TGTGCCAGCAGCCCTCCTTTTCCCTTAGCGGGGGCAGCAGATACGCAGTATTTT. Amino acid sequence: CASSPPFPLAGAADTQYF. The V call is TRBV7-9, the J call TRBJ2-3; 9 bases map to TRBD2. The CDR3 has 18 amino acids. Trimming removed 5 bases from V and 4 bases from J; junction bases left unmatched: 16. The V gene's germline CDR1 is SEHNR and CDR2 FQNEAQ (reference sequence). Variable domain in full (rest from reference TRBV7-9 and TRBJ2-3): DTGVSQNPRHKITKRGQNVTFRCDPISEHNRLYWYRQTLGQGPEFLTYFQNEAQLEKSRLLSDRFSAERPKGSFSTLEIQRTEQGDSAMYLCASSPPFPLAGAADTQYFGPGTRLTVL.

The chain carries TRBV27 and TRBJ2-7; weak D call: TRBD2 (5 bases). V dropped 6 bases and J dropped 3 bases, with 15 bases sitting between them. The CDR3 covers 14 residues. Germline assignment: CDR1 MNHEY and CDR2 SMNVEV (reference sequence). The CDR3 bases are TGTGCCAGCAGCCCCTCGGAGGAATACTACGAGCAGTACTTC. Amino acid sequence: CASSPSEEYYEQYF.

The rearrangement joins TRBV27 to TRBJ2-3; D is perhaps TRBD2 (7 bases). V was cut by 0 bases and J by 10 bases, with 11 bases left in between. Looked up from germline, CDR1 is MNHEY and CDR2 is SMNVEV (reference sequence). The CDR3 is 13 residues long. The CDR3 protein is CASSLSQGRAQYF. The CDR3 bases are TGTGCCAGCAGTTTATCGCAGGGGAGGGCGCAGTATTTT.

The J gene is TRBJ2-7, the V gene TRBV6-5, with a possible D match to TRBD1 (6 bases). V lost 5 bases, J lost 3 bases, and 11 bases lay in between. CDR1 MNHEY and CDR2 SVGAGI come from the germline V gene. The CDR3 runs 13 residues. CDR3: CASSTRGNYEQYF. The CDR3 DNA is TGTGCCAGCAGTACCAGGGGAAACTACGAGCAGTACTTC.

This chain joins TRBV5-4 and TRBJ1-2; no definite D call. Trimming left V 2 bases short and J 3 bases short, with 8 bases between. The V gene's germline CDR1 is SGHNT and CDR2 YYREEE (reference sequence). The length of the CDR3 is 13 residues. CDR3 amino acids: CASSLDGDYGYTF. CDR3 DNA sequence: TGTGCCAGCAGCTTAGACGGGGACTATGGCTACACCTTC.

The chain joins TRBV5-4 to TRBJ2-2; 8 bases fit TRBD2. J gave up 3 bases and V 3 bases, and 4 bases lay outside the gene matches. The CDR3 has 15 amino acids. Germline V gives CDR1 SGHNT, CDR2 YYREEE (reference sequence). CDR3 sequence reads: CASSSRGGYTGELFF. The CDR3 region has the DNA TGTGCCAGCAGCTCCCGGGGGGGGTACACCGGGGAGCTGTTTTTT.

This chain links TRBV2 with TRBJ1-3, with D unclear. CDR1 and CDR2 from the germline V gene are SNHLY and FYNNEI. V lost 8 bases and J 0 bases, leaving 17 bases between the germline ends. CDR3 length: 16 residues. The CDR3 spells CASAREQISSGNTIYF. CDR3 bases: TGTGCCAGCGCGAGGGAACAGATTAGCTCTGGAAACACCATATATTTT.

The rearrangement joins TRBV5-1 to TRBJ2-3, with TRBD2 identical over 9 bases. V trimming: 3 bases; J trimming: 2 bases; junction bases outside the gene matches: 13. Germline V gene data show CDR1 as SGHRS and CDR2 as YFSETQ. The CDR3 consists of 18 residues. The CDR3 coding sequence is TGCGCCAGCAGCTCCTTGGTCGTCCTAGCGGGGCCCACAGATACGCAGTATTTT. Translated: CASSSLVVLAGPTDTQYF.

The chain carries TRBV12-5 and TRBJ2-3, with a tentative D call TRBD1 (5 bases). Germline-derived CDR1 and CDR2 are LGHNT and FRNRAP. The CDR3 extends over 15 amino acids. Trimming removed 2 bases at V and 4 bases at J, with 13 bases between. The CDR3 here is CASGLRGARADTQYF. CDR3 DNA sequence: TGTGCTAGTGGTTTGCGTGGGGCTCGGGCAGATACGCAGTATTTT.

This chain uses TRBV25-1 with TRBJ1-1, with no clear D. The CDR3 is made up of 12 amino acids. Germline loops: CDR1 MGHDK, CDR2 SYGVNS. Trimming shortened V by 6 bases and J by 1 base, and 6 bases separated the two germline ends. The CDR3 sequence is CASRHANTEAFF. The CDR3 region has the DNA TGTGCCAGCAGACACGCGAACACTGAAGCTTTCTTT. Together with reference TRBV25-1 and TRBJ1-1, the CDR3 gives the full variable domain: EADIYQTPRYLVIGTGKKITLECSQTMGHDKMYWYQQDPGMELHLIHYSYGVNSTEKGDLSSESTVSRIRTEHFPLTLESARPSHTSQYLCASRHANTEAFFGQGTRLTVV.

V is TRBV5-1 and J is TRBJ1-5; D gene unclear. The V end lost 2 bases, the J end lost 3 bases, and 15 bases lay between the germline ends. CDR1 and CDR2 (germline): SGHRS, YFSETQ. CDR3 size: 16 residues. The chain's CDR3 is CASSLPGSRANQPQHF. The DNA for the CDR3 is TGCGCCAGCAGCTTACCGGGGTCTCGGGCCAATCAGCCCCAGCATTTT.

This clone was detected a few times. As DNA, the CDR3 is TGTGCCAGCAGTGGGGACAGGAGCTACGAGCAGTACTTC. This codes for CASSGDRSYEQYF. The chain is built from TRBV2 and TRBJ2-7; 8 bases agree with TRBD1. The CDR3 runs 13 residues. Germline CDR1 reads SNHLY; CDR2 reads FYNNEI. Trimming cost V 4 bases and J 3 bases; bases outside gene matches: 2.

In the case of this clone: Other DNA sequences within the sample encode an identical CDR3. The chain carries TRBV11-1 and TRBJ1-6; 10 nucleotides match TRBD1. The CDR3 has 15 amino acids. V lost 5 bases to trimming and J lost 4 bases; unmatched junction nucleotides: 2. Germline V gene sequence: CDR1 SGHAT, CDR2 FQDESV (reference sequence). The CDR3 loop reads CASSPGQGYNSPLHF. CDR3 in DNA: TGTGCCAGCAGCCCGGGACAGGGGTATAATTCACCCCTCCACTTT.

The V call is TRBV11-2, the J call TRBJ2-7, with D maybe TRBD1 (5 bases). Looked up from germline, CDR1 is SGHAT and CDR2 is FQNNGV. V was cut by 5 bases and J by 6 bases, with 11 bases left in between. This CDR3 is 12 amino acids long. The CDR3, as DNA: TGTGCCAGCAGCAGAACAGGACCCGAGCAGTACTTC. Translation: CASSRTGPEQYF.